This T cell receptor (beta chain) was recovered during a study of blood T cell repertoires in COVID-19 (dated by TCRdb to 2020 to 2021). Concerning the study at large: Samples from collaborators originated in the United States, Italy and Spain and spanned both the acute and convalescent phases of COVID-19. The prospective study material was composed of cDNA or gDNA derived from T cells, B-cell-depleted T cells, or PBMCs. Subjects who had been exposed to COVID-19, were actively infected with it, or had recovered from it provided the deeply sampled blood TCRbeta repertoires that made up the dataset. The repertoires were released in a freely available public database meant as a resource for research on the immune response to SARS-CoV-2. The samples were drawn from the first 160 participants of the ongoing ImmuneRACE study and from over a thousand subjects provided by 6 global collaborators. Nearly every sample came with metadata listing a de-identified subject ID, COVID-19 status, age in years and sex. Where HLA class I and class II types were available, the types were taken from metadata supplied by the sample provider, not from assay-based typing. Findings and caveats that apply to the study as a whole: Clinical and demographic metadata were provided uncurated, with the amount varying by source and participant.

About this clone: The antigen it binds to is not known. Base qualities are not recorded, but no much larger clone differs from it by a single base.

The CDR3 runs 15 amino acids, cysteine and phenylalanine included. Only CDR3 DNA remains: 45 bases, in frame from the first base. V is cut back by 1 base and J by 8 bases, with 8 bases in the junction unmatched. The germline V gene (reference sequence) provides CDR1 LNHDA and CDR2 SQIVND. At one collaborating source in Seattle, patients were enrolled during active infection and were followed longitudinally through the course of disease. The collaborating institutions used their own protocols to collect whole blood in K2EDTA tubes. Collaborator samples were shipped for TCRbeta analysis as frozen whole blood, isolated PBMCs, or DNA extracted from either sample type. TCRbeta CDR3 regions were amplified from genomic DNA by means of the immunoSEQ Assay, a bias-controlled multiplex PCR. As for how the authors treated the data: Nucleated cell counts per sample were estimated from amplification of reference gene primers within the assay. To quantify the absolute abundance of each unique TCRbeta CDR3 rearrangement, sequence reads were collapsed and filtered. For each sample, productive Simpson clonality was calculated as the square root of Simpson's diversity index across productive rearrangements. TCRdb took this table from immuneACCESS and kept in-frame rearrangements with V and J called. Such tables lack part of the clones; where checked against another copy, unresolved V genes explain under half of the gap, and the rest is unexplained. The V and J calls and clone size are taken from that table; D and trimming were inferred from the DNA. For this sample the table gives about 250,000 clones, of which 70% to 90% were detected only once. Just under 6.5% of the sample belongs to the ten largest clones.

The receptor's source is a woman in her thirties with COVID-19, enrolled during active disease. The sequenced sample was peripheral blood. Recombination joined TRBV19 with TRBJ2-1; the junction holds 7 bases that match TRBD1. DNA sequence: TGTGCCAGTAGTATAGCCGGGACAGTCAGCGATGAGCAGTTCTTC. This is translated as CASSIAGTVSDEQFF. Here the CDR3 is joined to the reference TRBV19 and TRBJ2-1 genes, and the full variable domain is: DGGITQSPKYLFRKEGQNVTLSCEQNLNHDAMYWYRQDPGQGLRLIYYSQIVNDFQKGDIAEGYSVSREKKESFPLTVTSAQKNPTAFYLCASSIAGTVSDEQFFGPGTRLTVL.